This T cell receptor (beta chain) was sequenced in a study of blood T cells in healthy people across ages. Overall study findings and caveats: Changes in expanded clonotypes were possibly confounded, as the CMV status of donors was unknown.

With a J-beta primer mix and a sample-barcoded 5' primer, a second PCR ran about 6 to 11 cycles. Every cDNA molecule bore a tag from a template-switch adaptor containing 12 random nucleotides. One entry per CDR3 protein results from TCRdb running MiXCR on the 5' RACE reads. The sample lists hundreds of thousands of distinct CDR3 sequences; approximately 65% were seen once. Per the germline V gene, CDR1 is DFQATT and CDR2 is SNEGSKA (reference sequence). The CDR3 runs 12 residues. In regard to this clonotype: The antigen is unknown.

Total RNA, at least 5 micrograms per sample, was extracted from PBMCs. The sample comprised blood. The source is a man aged 25 to 45 in good health. This sequence joins TRBV20-1 and TRBJ2-5; D perhaps matches TRBD2 (5 bases). The J call may be incorrect, as the DNA end agrees better with TRBJ2-1. Here the CDR3 DNA reads TGCAGTGCTCCTCCCGGAGGAGAGACCCAGTTCTTC. Its protein product is CSAPPGGETQFF.